Listed below are T cell receptor beta chains from one sample, sequenced in a study of siplizumab effects on memory and regulatory T cells. The assay was immunoSEQ multiplex PCR, and TCRdb's table has in-frame clones only and misses some. The data contain approximately 100,000 clones, just over 90% of them singletons. The sample comprised Tregs sorted from blood. The source is a human donor in good health. Both conserved end residues are part of each CDR3. The D gene is left open where the match is weak. Expanded clones are given a class, and other clones once, few, many or no size at all.

d_call	j_call	clone_size	v_call	cdr3_nt	cdr3_aa
.	TRBJ2-3	.	TRBV19	TGTGCCCAGGCACCCGCGGATACGCAGTATTTT	CAQAPADTQYF
.	TRBJ1-2	.	TRBV28	TGTGCCAGCACAGAGGGGGTAGATGGCTACACCTTC	CASTEGVDGYTF
.	TRBJ2-6	.	TRBV6-6	TGTGCCAGCAGTTACTCGGCGGGGGGGGCCAACGTCCTGACTTTC	CASSYSAGGANVLTF
TRBD2	TRBJ2-5	.	TRBV25-1	TGTGCCAGCAGTGAAATGGGACTAGCGGGAGTTGGGAAGACCCAGTACTTC	CASSEMGLAGVGKTQYF
.	TRBJ1-2	.	TRBV21-1	TGTGCCGTGACAGGGGATATAAGTGGCTACACCTTC	CAVTGDISGYTF
.	TRBJ1-5	.	TRBV7-8	TGTGCCAGCAGCTTACGCGGAGGGCTAAGCAATCAGCCCCAGCATTTT	CASSLRGGLSNQPQHF
TRBD2	TRBJ2-2	.	TRBV5-4	TGTGCCAGCAGCAGACGGACTAGCGGGTATTCCGGGGAGCTGTTTTTT	CASSRRTSGYSGELFF
.	TRBJ2-7	.	TRBV2	TGTGCCAGCAGTCCGGGGTCCCACGAGCAGTACTTC	CASSPGSHEQYF
.	TRBJ2-7	.	TRBV28	TGTGCCAGCAGTTTAACTCGCATACTAGTGGACTCCTACGAGCAGTACTTC	CASSLTRILVDSYEQYF
.	TRBJ1-4	.	TRBV7-9	TGTGCCAGCAGCTTTCCCCCCAATGAAAAACTGTTTTTT	CASSFPPNEKLFF
.	TRBJ2-3	once	TRBV9	TGTGCCAGCAGCGGGGCCTTGGGCCCCCGAGGGACCTCGTTTACAGATACGCAGTATTTT	CASSGALGPRGTSFTDTQYF
.	TRBJ2-2	.	TRBV6-6	TGTGCCAGCAGCCCTCCCCGGGGGAACACCGGGGAGCTGTTTTTT	CASSPPRGNTGELFF
.	TRBJ1-5	.	TRBV2	TGTGCCAGCAGTGAATGGAGAGCGGGTCAGCCCCAGCATTTT	CASSEWRAGQPQHF
TRBD1	TRBJ1-2	.	TRBV19	TGTGCCAGTAGTCCAAGGACAGGGGCAGTAGTATATGGCTACACCTTC	CASSPRTGAVVYGYTF
TRBD1	TRBJ2-2	.	TRBV4-1	TGCGCCAGCAGCTGGACAGGGACTGTCACCGGGGAGCTGTTTTTT	CASSWTGTVTGELFF
.	TRBJ1-3	.	TRBV10-3	TGTGCCATCAGTGAACCTAACGGAAACACCATATATTTT	CAISEPNGNTIYF
.	TRBJ2-5	.	TRBV9	TGTGCCAGCAGCGTAACAGGGAGAGGAGAGACCCAGTACTTC	CASSVTGRGETQYF
.	TRBJ2-5	.	TRBV2	TGTGCCAGCAGGGGACTCTGGGGTTCGGAGACCCAGTACTTC	CASRGLWGSETQYF
.	TRBJ1-2	.	TRBV9	TGTGCCAGCACCGGAGGCGGTTATGGCTACACCTTC	CASTGGGYGYTF
.	TRBJ2-7	.	TRBV10-2	TGCGCCAGCAGTAGGGACACCTACTACGAGCAGTACTTC	CASSRDTYYEQYF
.	TRBJ2-2	.	TRBV18	TGTGCCAGCTCACCACCAGCAGGGGGGTACACCGGGGAGCTGTTTTTT	CASSPPAGGYTGELFF
TRBD1	TRBJ2-7	.	TRBV5-6	TGTGCCAGCGCAACCGGGACAGGTGCGTCCGAGCAGTACTTC	CASATGTGASEQYF
TRBD2	TRBJ2-3	.	TRBV7-3	TGTGCCAGCAGCTTAAGGGGGACTAGCGGGACTACCACAGATACGCAGTATTTT	CASSLRGTSGTTTDTQYF
TRBD2	TRBJ2-3	.	TRBV5-4	TGTGCCAGCAGCTCCGGCGGGAGAAGGATGGATACGCAGTATTTT	CASSSGGRRMDTQYF